These 9 T cell receptor beta chains share one sample of origin, sequenced in a study of cytomegalovirus exposure and HLA in healthy donors. With 60 Vbeta and 13 Jbeta primers, the PCR was carried out. Profiling relied on immunoSEQ multiplex PCR, and the TCRdb table lists in-frame clones only, not all of them. The sample has 60,000 to 80,000 clones, roughly 77% seen once. What was sequenced was PBMCs. The receptors derive from a woman aged 25-40 years in good health and CMV-seronegative.

The chain combines TRBV19 with TRBJ1-1; 9 bases agree with TRBD1. After removal of 9 bases from V and 4 bases from J, the junction contained 6 bases not matched to a gene. CDR3 length equals 13 residues. Germline lookup yields CDR1 LNHDA and CDR2 SQIVND (reference sequence). CDR3 in DNA: TGTGCCAGCAGTTTACAGGGGGCCACTGAAGCTTTCTTT. Protein product: CASSLQGATEAFF. Combining the CDR3 with reference TRBV19 and TRBJ1-1 gives the whole variable domain DGGITQSPKYLFRKEGQNVTLSCEQNLNHDAMYWYRQDPGQGLRLIYYSQIVNDFQKGDIAEGYSVSREKKESFPLTVTSAQKNPTAFYLCASSLQGATEAFFGQGTRLTVV.

The chain combines TRBV11-2 with TRBJ2-5; TRBD1 matches 9 bases. The germline V gene encodes CDR1 SGHAT and CDR2 FQNNGV. The trim removed 5 bases at V and 1 base at J, leaving 8 bases unmatched. The CDR3 contains 16 residues. CDR3 DNA sequence: TGTGCCAGCAGCCCCGGGACAGGGTGGGCCCAAGAGACCCAGTACTTC. Its protein product is CASSPGTGWAQETQYF.

The count of this clone is one. The V gene is TRBV6-5, the J gene TRBJ1-5; the D is unclear. V was clipped by 4 bases and J by 5 bases, with 9 bases between them. Germline assignment: CDR1 MNHEY and CDR2 SVGAGI. This CDR3 spans 13 amino acids. CDR3: CASSSRKDQPQHF. The CDR3 DNA reads as TGTGCCAGCAGTTCCAGGAAGGATCAGCCCCAGCATTTT.

This clone appeared a few times. CDR3 residues: CASSTVSSKQYF. For the CDR3, the DNA is TGTGCCAGCAGCACCGTCTCTAGCAAGCAGTACTTC. V and J are TRBV28 and TRBJ2-7; possible D gene TRBD2, 5 bases. V gave up 6 bases and J gave up 8 bases, with 14 bases separating them. CDR1 and CDR2 (germline): MDHEN, SYDVKM. The CDR3 runs 12 residues.

The chain carries TRBV4-1 and TRBJ1-1; unclear D gene. The germline V and J ends were trimmed by 2 bases and 0 bases, with 13 bases remaining between them. CDR3 size: 16 residues. Per the germline V gene, CDR1 is MGHRA and CDR2 is YSYEKL. DNA of the CDR3: TGCGCCAGCAGCCAATCGAGTTTTCGCGTGAACACTGAAGCTTTCTTT. Amino acids: CASSQSSFRVNTEAFF.

The chain links TRBV7-6 to TRBJ2-2, with D possibly being TRBD2 (6 bases). Trimming took 5 bases from V and 7 from J, leaving 14 bases between them. The CDR3 sequence is 14 residues long. Looked up from germline, CDR1 is SGHVS and CDR2 is FNYEAQ. The CDR3 nucleotides read TGTGCCAGCAGCCCGGAGGGCGGTCTCGGGGAGCTGTTTTTT. It yields the protein CASSPEGGLGELFF. Drawing the rest from reference TRBV7-6 and TRBJ2-2, the complete variable domain is GAGVSQSPRYKVTKRGQDVALRCDPISGHVSLYWYRQALGQGPEFLTYFNYEAQQDKSGLPNDRFSAERPEGSISTLTIQRTEQRDSAMYRCASSPEGGLGELFFGEGSRLTVL.

This chain uses TRBV30 with TRBJ2-1, with 8 bases fitting TRBD2. The CDR3 runs 13 residues. V shed 2 bases and J 14 bases; nucleotides not matched to a gene: 11. Germline-derived CDR1 and CDR2 are GTSNPN and SVGIG (reference sequence). CDR3 in amino acids: CAWSPGGVKTEFF. CDR3 in DNA: TGTGCCTGGAGTCCGGGAGGGGTTAAAACGGAGTTCTTC. The full variable domain, its missing parts supplied by reference TRBV30 and TRBJ2-1, is SQTIHQWPATLVQPVGSPLSLECTVEGTSNPNLYWYRQAAGRGLQLLFYSVGIGQISSEVPQNLSASRPQDRQFILSSKKLLLSDSGFYLCAWSPGGVKTEFFGPGTRLTVL.

In its sample, this clone was seen once. The J gene is TRBJ2-3, the V gene TRBV7-3; 9 nucleotides align to TRBD2. The V gene end was trimmed by 5 bases and the J gene end by 2 bases; junction bases not matched to a gene: 8. Per the germline V gene, CDR1 is SGHTA and CDR2 is FQGTGA. This CDR3 comprises 16 residues. The CDR3 nucleotides read TGTGCCAGCAGCGGGAGGTTAGCGGGAGTCACAGATACGCAGTATTTT. The encoded protein is CASSGRLAGVTDTQYF. The full variable domain, in which reference TRBV7-3 and TRBJ2-3 provide the parts outside the CDR3, is GAGVSQTPSNKVTEKGKYVELRCDPISGHTALYWYRQSLGQGPEFLIYFQGTGAADDSGLPNDRFFAVRPEGSVSTLKIQRTERGDSAVYLCASSGRLAGVTDTQYFGPGTRLTVL.

The sample holds one count of this clone. The chain recombines TRBV27 with TRBJ2-1; D is unresolved. Per germline, CDR1 MNHEY and CDR2 SMNVEV (reference sequence). This CDR3 is 15 amino acids long. V was trimmed by 7 bases and J by 7 bases, leaving 20 bases between them. CDR3 amino acids: CASTPLPGFSNEQFF. The CDR3 bases are TGTGCCAGCACCCCTTTGCCCGGTTTTTCGAATGAGCAGTTCTTC.